This is a list of T cell receptor beta chains from one sample in a study of brain T cells in children with intractable seizures. Clones were read by immunoSEQ multiplex PCR, and TCRdb kept only the in-frame ones, dropping some. The sample has fewer than 85,000 clones, about 93% seen once. The sequences come from peripheral blood, collected at surgery. Receptors originate from a boy in the first two years of life with tuberous sclerosis and intractable seizures. The CDR3 runs from the conserved cysteine through the conserved F or W. Each record gives: J gene, D gene, V gene, CDR3 length, clone size, CDR3 protein, CDR3 DNA. A D gene is named only where the DNA matches it firmly. A row's size may be missing; if present it is once, few, many or a size class.

>TRBJ2-7|TRBD1|TRBV5-1|12|.
CASSWTGGEQYF
TGCGCCAGCAGCTGGACAGGGGGCGAGCAGTACTTC
>TRBJ1-5|TRBD1|TRBV6-1|16|few
CASSVGQGTGGQPQHF
TGTGCCAGCAGTGTGGGACAGGGAACTGGAGGTCAGCCCCAGCATTTT
>TRBJ1-6|.|TRBV5-4|16|.
CASWVRGATYNSPLHF
TGTGCCAGCTGGGTCCGGGGAGCGACCTATAATTCACCCCTCCACTTT
>TRBJ2-1|.|TRBV9|17|.
CASSVGQAESSYNEQFF
TGTGCCAGCAGCGTAGGTCAAGCGGAGAGCTCCTACAATGAGCAGTTCTTC
>TRBJ2-1|TRBD2|TRBV5-1|16|once
CASSQIIAGSYNEQFF
TGCGCCAGCAGCCAAATAATAGCGGGATCCTACAATGAGCAGTTCTTC
>TRBJ1-5|.|TRBV5-6|15|.
CASSLRGGSNQPQHF
TGTGCCAGCAGCTTGAGGGGTGGGAGCAATCAGCCCCAGCATTTT
>TRBJ1-5|.|TRBV24-1|14|.
CATSGRLSNQPQHF
TGTGCCACCAGTGGCCGACTTAGCAATCAGCCCCAGCATTTT
>TRBJ1-1|.|TRBV7-3|17|once
CASSSTVMRAGNTEAFF
TGTGCCAGCAGCTCCACCGTCATGCGGGCGGGGAACACTGAAGCTTTCTTT
>TRBJ2-7|.|TRBV27|13|.
CASSSGLKYEQYF
TGTGCCAGCAGTTCAGGTTTGAAGTACGAGCAGTACTTC
>TRBJ2-5|TRBD2|TRBV7-2|14|.
CASSPGGAGETQYF
TGTGCCAGCAGCCCCGGGGGGGCCGGGGAGACCCAGTACTTC